This TCR beta chain originates from a study of blood T cell repertoires in COVID-19. Study as a whole: The study drew acute and convalescent COVID-19 samples from the United States, Italy and Spain. PBMCs, B-cell-depleted T cells, or T cells provided the cDNA or gDNA that made up the material.

This clone was seen a handful of times. Germline V gives CDR1 SGHVS, CDR2 FNYEAQ. CDR3 length equals 15 residues. The junction had 3 bases not matched to a gene; V was cut back by 1 base and J by 5 bases. Per the original methods: Estimated nucleated cell counts came from reference gene primer amplification. Only in-frame clones appear in the TCRdb table, and some are missing; sequencing was by immunoSEQ multiplex PCR. Clone size and V and J calls were adopted from that table, with D and trimming inferred from the DNA. There are some 290,000 clones in the sample; over 80% occur only once, and about 4.6% lies in the top ten.

The sequencing sample was made of peripheral blood. The sequence derives from a man aged 55 to 70 who had recovered from COVID-19. The J gene is TRBJ1-5, the V gene TRBV7-6; 9 bases agree with TRBD1. Here the CDR3 DNA reads TGTGCCAGCAGCTTAGAACAGGGGGCCCATCAGCCCCAGCATTTT. Its protein is CASSLEQGAHQPQHF.